The 21 T cell receptor beta chains in this list originate from one sample, sequenced in a study of shared clonotypes between healthy human individuals. Only in-frame clones appear in the TCRdb table, and some are missing; sequencing was by immunoSEQ multiplex PCR. The table records approximately 530,000 clones, approximately 94% of them present only once. The sequenced material came from naive CD4+ T cells sorted from blood. Subset noted: CD45RA+ positively selected. These receptor sequences come from a woman aged 30 to 39 in good health.

The chain recombines TRBV19 with TRBJ2-5; TRBD2 aligns across 7 bases. Germline trimming cut 4 bases from V and 5 bases from J; bases unmatched to any gene: 7. Germline V CDR1 and CDR2: LNHDA, SQIVND (reference sequence). The CDR3 is made up of 14 amino acids. CDR3: CASSSGGSRETQYF. In DNA form, the CDR3 reads TGTGCCAGTAGTAGTGGCGGGAGCCGCGAGACCCAGTACTTC.

The rearrangement uses TRBV7-9 and TRBJ2-5; D gene ambiguous. The CDR3 is 12 amino acids. Germline assignment: CDR1 SEHNR and CDR2 FQNEAQ (reference sequence). Trimming took off 5 bases at V and 5 bases at J, with 9 bases between the two ends. This CDR3 is CASSQPHETQYF. The CDR3 DNA sequence: TGTGCCAGCAGCCAGCCGCATGAGACCCAGTACTTC.

The chain has TRBV28 and TRBJ1-4; no clear D gene. The V gene's germline CDR1 is MDHEN and CDR2 SYDVKM. V lost 1 base and J 7 bases, leaving 1 base between the germline ends. The CDR3 is 11 residues long. CDR3 DNA sequence: TGTGCCAGCAGTTTATCTGAAAAACTGTTTTTT. It translates to CASSLSEKLFF. The full variable domain, its missing parts supplied by reference TRBV28 and TRBJ1-4, is DVKVTQSSRYLVKRTGEKVFLECVQDMDHENMFWYRQDPGLGLRLIYFSYDVKMKEKGDIPEGYSVSREKKERFSLILESASTNQTSMYLCASSLSEKLFFGSGTQLSVL.

J is TRBJ1-1 and V is TRBV11-2; 7 positions match TRBD1. The junction had 16 bases not matched to a gene; V was cut back by 5 bases and J by 1 base. The germline V gene encodes CDR1 SGHAT and CDR2 FQNNGV. The CDR3 is 18 amino acids. CDR3 sequence reads: CASSPLSPQRQGNTEAFF. CDR3 coding DNA: TGTGCCAGCAGCCCCCTCTCCCCTCAGAGACAGGGGAACACTGAAGCTTTCTTT.

This clone was seen just once. V and J are TRBV11-2 and TRBJ2-5, with 9 bases aligning to TRBD1. Germline V gives CDR1 SGHAT, CDR2 FQNNGV. V shed 1 base and J 5 bases; nucleotides not matched to a gene: 2. This CDR3 spans 14 amino acids. CDR3 DNA sequence: TGTGCCAGCAGCTTAGGACAGGGGGAGGAGACCCAGTACTTC. Residues: CASSLGQGEETQYF.

The V gene is TRBV6-5, the J gene TRBJ2-5; D may match TRBD1 or TRBD2 (5 bases each). V lost 0 bases to trimming and J lost 5 bases, with 13 bases between them. This CDR3 spans 15 amino acids. Germline CDR1 is MNHEY and CDR2 is SVGAGI. The CDR3: CASSYSYWDRETQYF. DNA for the CDR3: TGTGCCAGCAGTTACTCCTACTGGGACCGGGAGACCCAGTACTTC.

J is TRBJ1-3 and V is TRBV19; D is unclear. Germline CDR1 is LNHDA and CDR2 is SQIVND (reference sequence). This CDR3 contains 18 residues. Deletions cut 3 bases from V and 2 bases from J, with 20 bases between. The CDR3: CASSISPPWSRTGNTIYF. CDR3 coding DNA: TGTGCCAGTAGTATCAGCCCCCCGTGGAGCCGGACTGGAAACACCATATATTTT. The variable domain in full, with the rest retrieved from reference TRBV19 and TRBJ1-3, is DGGITQSPKYLFRKEGQNVTLSCEQNLNHDAMYWYRQDPGQGLRLIYYSQIVNDFQKGDIAEGYSVSREKKESFPLTVTSAQKNPTAFYLCASSISPPWSRTGNTIYFGEGSWLTVV.

The gene calls are TRBV18 and TRBJ2-3, with D perhaps TRBD2 (5 bases). The V gene's germline CDR1 is KGHSH and CDR2 LQKENI. The CDR3 is made up of 14 amino acids. V was shortened by 5 bases and J by 2 bases, with 11 bases between the two germline ends. The CDR3: CASSEGLNTDTQYF. Here the CDR3 DNA reads TGTGCCAGCTCAGAGGGCCTTAACACAGATACGCAGTATTTT.

The chain links TRBV19 to TRBJ1-5; D call uncertain. The CDR3 has 13 amino acids. Looked up from germline, CDR1 is LNHDA and CDR2 is SQIVND (reference sequence). The V end was cut by 6 bases, the J end by 2 bases, with 8 bases between. The CDR3 sequence: CASREPGNQPQHF. The CDR3 region has the DNA TGTGCCAGTAGGGAGCCAGGCAATCAGCCCCAGCATTTT.

CDR3 DNA sequence: TGTGCCTGGAGTGTACTCCTCACCGGGGAGCTGTTTTTT. It yields the protein CAWSVLLTGELFF. This chain uses TRBV30 with TRBJ2-2; D not resolved. Per the germline V gene, CDR1 is GTSNPN and CDR2 is SVGIG (reference sequence). The CDR3 loop spans 13 amino acids. The ends were cut back, 0 bases at V and 4 bases at J, with 6 bases in the middle. The complete variable domain, with remaining parts taken from reference TRBV30 and TRBJ2-2, reads SQTIHQWPATLVQPVGSPLSLECTVEGTSNPNLYWYRQAAGRGLQLLFYSVGIGQISSEVPQNLSASRPQDRQFILSSKKLLLSDSGFYLCAWSVLLTGELFFGEGSRLTVL.

The chain carries TRBV28 and TRBJ2-3; the match to TRBD1 covers 7 bases. J gave up 0 bases and V 5 bases, and 8 bases lay outside the gene matches. The CDR3 is 16 amino acids. From germline, CDR1 is MDHEN and CDR2 SYDVKM. The chain's CDR3 is CASSSSGGTSTDTQYF. The CDR3 DNA reads as TGTGCCAGCAGTAGCTCAGGGGGAACTAGCACAGATACGCAGTATTTT.

The chain links TRBV9 to TRBJ1-2; D not certain. The CDR3 consists of 16 residues. V lost 0 bases and J 2 bases, leaving 14 bases between the germline ends. Germline V gene data show CDR1 as SGDLS and CDR2 as YYNGEE. The CDR3 nucleotides are TGTGCCAGCAGCGTAGAAGCGGCAGGCCTCAACTATGGCTACACCTTC. As protein: CASSVEAAGLNYGYTF.

The genes are TRBV19 and TRBJ2-2, with D tentatively TRBD2 (6 bases). Germline CDR1 is LNHDA and CDR2 is SQIVND (reference sequence). The ends were cut back, 4 bases at V and 0 bases at J, with 21 bases in the middle. The CDR3 loop spans 19 amino acids. The CDR3 sequence is CASSKEGTPYRPNTGELFF. CDR3 bases: TGTGCCAGTAGTAAGGAAGGGACTCCTTACCGACCGAACACCGGGGAGCTGTTTTTT.

The rearrangement links TRBV11-3 to TRBJ2-3; possibly TRBD1 or TRBD2 for D (5 bases each). The CDR3 spans 16 residues. V gave up 1 base and J gave up 2 bases, with 13 bases separating them. Germline assignment: CDR1 SGHNT and CDR2 YENEEA. The CDR3 loop reads CASSLGTGRNTDTQYF. The CDR3 DNA sequence: TGTGCCAGCAGCTTAGGGACGGGACGAAACACAGATACGCAGTATTTT.

The CDR3: CASSQGLAGGGEQFF. The CDR3 bases are TGTGCCAGCAGTCAGGGACTAGCGGGAGGAGGTGAGCAGTTCTTC. The chain links TRBV2 to TRBJ2-1; 15 bases fit TRBD2. The CDR3 length is 15 residues. CDR1 is SNHLY, CDR2 FYNNEI, per germline. The ends lost 5 bases at V and 9 bases at J; junction bases unmatched: 5.

The V and J genes are TRBV18 and TRBJ1-3; 10 bases line up with TRBD1. Germline V CDR1 and CDR2: KGHSH, LQKENI. V trimming: 1 base; J trimming: 2 bases; junction bases outside the gene matches: 8. The CDR3 is made up of 18 amino acids. CDR3 DNA sequence: TGTGCCAGCTCACCACGGGGGACAGGGGCTACCACTGGAAACACCATATATTTT. Protein product: CASSPRGTGATTGNTIYF.

This chain connects TRBV6-1 to TRBJ1-5; no definite D call. The germline CDR1 and CDR2 sequences are MNHNS and SASEGT. This CDR3 is 16 amino acids long. V was shortened by 0 bases and J by 8 bases, with 17 bases between the two germline ends. CDR3 residues: CASSEAISQAWEPQHF. For the CDR3, the DNA is TGTGCCAGCAGTGAAGCGATATCCCAGGCTTGGGAGCCCCAGCATTTT.

This chain uses TRBV5-6 with TRBJ1-4; TRBD1 might be the D (6 bases). V shed 1 base and J shed 5 bases, with 6 bases lying between them. Per germline, CDR1 SGHDT and CDR2 YYEEEE. The CDR3 length is 13 residues. DNA of the CDR3: TGTGCCAGCAGCTTGCAGGGGAATGAAAAACTGTTTTTT. This encodes CASSLQGNEKLFF.

This chain joins TRBV15 and TRBJ2-7; TRBD2 agrees at 7 bases. The V gene's germline CDR1 is LNHNV and CDR2 YYDKDF (reference sequence). Trimming removed 3 bases from V and 3 bases from J; junction bases left unmatched: 20. This CDR3 contains 19 residues. The CDR3 spells CATSREDGLEGGVYYEQYF. As DNA, the CDR3 is TGTGCCACCAGCAGGGAAGATGGACTAGAGGGAGGTGTTTACTACGAGCAGTACTTC.

The chain couples TRBV4-2 to TRBJ2-1, with D uncertain. Germline V CDR1 and CDR2: LGHNA, YNFKEQ. V gave up 1 base and J gave up 7 bases, with 5 bases separating them. The CDR3 is made up of 12 amino acids. CDR3: CASSQVMNEQFF. CDR3 nucleotide sequence: TGTGCCAGCAGCCAAGTTATGAATGAGCAGTTCTTC.

The CDR3 spells CASRPNPFPGGVVGRDYGYTF. The CDR3 DNA sequence: TGCGCCAGCAGACCCAACCCCTTCCCAGGGGGAGTAGTGGGTCGCGACTATGGCTACACCTTC. The chain carries TRBV4-1 and TRBJ1-2, with 7 bases lining up with TRBD1. Trimming cost V 6 bases and J 3 bases; bases outside gene matches: 28. Germline CDR1 reads MGHRA; CDR2 reads YSYEKL. The CDR3 consists of 21 residues.